The 27 T cell receptor beta chains listed next were all sequenced from one sample in a study of blood T cell repertoires in COVID-19. Using immunoSEQ multiplex PCR, the repertoire was profiled, and TCRdb retains in-frame clones only, with some absent. The sample has around 75,000 clones; 88% are singletons. The sample consisted of peripheral blood. Receptors were obtained from a human donor in a cohort sampled during active COVID-19.

The chain combines TRBV7-2 with TRBJ2-7, with 10 bases aligning to TRBD1. The CDR3 spans 13 residues. The germline gives CDR1 SGHTA, CDR2 FQGNSA. V was pared by 7 bases and J by 2 bases, with 2 bases of the junction left unmatched. The CDR3 coding sequence is TGTGCCAGCACAGACAGGGGGCCCTACGAGCAGTACTTC. Amino acids: CASTDRGPYEQYF.

In this sample, this clone turned up many times. The chain employs TRBV6-6 and TRBJ2-3; TRBD1 agrees at 7 bases. The germline gives CDR1 MNHNY, CDR2 SVGAGI (reference sequence). Trimming cost V 5 bases and J 0 bases; bases outside gene matches: 5. The CDR3 spans 15 residues. CDR3 amino acids: CASSPTGVSTDTQYF. In DNA form, the CDR3 reads TGTGCCAGCAGTCCTACAGGGGTCAGCACAGATACGCAGTATTTT.

The rearrangement joins TRBV6-4 to TRBJ2-3; D is undetermined. V lost 3 bases and J lost 4, with 8 bases in between. The germline V gene encodes CDR1 MRHNA and CDR2 SNTAGT. This CDR3 contains 13 residues. The CDR3 DNA reads as TGTGCCAGCAGTGAATACAACGCAGATACGCAGTATTTT. Its protein product is CASSEYNADTQYF.

This clone turned up a few times. The chain joins TRBV9 to TRBJ1-4, with D unresolved. V was pared by 4 bases and J by 5 bases, with 15 bases between. Germline V CDR1 and CDR2: SGDLS, YYNGEE. The CDR3 totals 15 residues. CDR3 nucleotide sequence: TGTGCCAGCAGCTTCACAGCATCTCAGAATGAAAAACTGTTTTTT. Protein: CASSFTASQNEKLFF.

The chain links TRBV5-1 to TRBJ2-1; TRBD2 aligns across 16 bases. Germline values: CDR1 SGHRS, CDR2 YFSETQ. The V and J ends lost 4 bases and 7 bases, in that order; junction bases with no gene match: 11. This CDR3 contains 18 residues. CDR3 in DNA: TGCGCCAGCAGCCGGGCCCCGGGACTAGCGGGGGGGCCGAATGAGCAGTTCTTC. Protein product: CASSRAPGLAGGPNEQFF. The full variable domain, completed using reference TRBV5-1 and TRBJ2-1, is KAGVTQTPRYLIKTRGQQVTLSCSPISGHRSVSWYQQTPGQGLQFLFEYFSETQRNKGNFPGRFSGRQFSNSRSEMNVSTLELGDSALYLCASSRAPGLAGGPNEQFFGPGTRLTVL.

The CDR3 loop is CASSWKTGDNQPQHF. The CDR3 coding sequence is TGTGCCAGCAGCTGGAAGACAGGGGACAATCAGCCCCAGCATTTT. This sequence joins TRBV7-2 and TRBJ1-5; 8 positions agree with TRBD1. The CDR3 is 15 amino acids. Germline assignment: CDR1 SGHTA and CDR2 FQGNSA. J lost 3 bases, V lost 4 bases, and 5 bases had no gene match. The full variable domain, with the rest looked up from reference TRBV7-2 and TRBJ1-5, is GAGVSQSPSNKVTEKGKDVELRCDPISGHTALYWYRQSLGQGLEFLIYFQGNSAPDKSGLPSDRFSAERTGGSVSTLTIQRTQQEDSAVYLCASSWKTGDNQPQHFGDGTRLSIL.

The J gene is TRBJ2-3, the V gene TRBV10-3, with D perhaps matching TRBD2 (5 bases). The CDR3 sequence is 16 residues long. CDR1 ENHRY and CDR2 SYGVKD come from the germline V gene. V dropped 3 bases and J dropped 2 bases, with 15 bases sitting between them. CDR3 in amino acids: CAISDPGRGPTDTQYF. DNA for the CDR3: TGTGCCATCAGTGACCCGGGGAGAGGGCCCACAGATACGCAGTATTTT.

This rearrangement joins TRBV20-1 to TRBJ2-1, with TRBD2 matching over 10 bases. CDR3 length: 14 amino acids. Trimming took 3 bases from V and 3 from J; bases not matched to a gene: 2. The germline gives CDR1 DFQATT, CDR2 SNEGSKA (reference sequence). CDR3 nucleotide sequence: TGCAGTGCTAGTTCTAGCGGGGGCTACAATGAGCAGTTCTTC. Translation gives CSASSSGGYNEQFF.

The chain uses TRBV11-2 and TRBJ1-1; D may be TRBD1 (5 bases). Germline V lookup: CDR1 SGHAT, CDR2 FQNNGV. V was shortened by 0 bases and J by 7 bases, with 15 bases between the two germline ends. The CDR3 runs to 15 residues. CDR3 amino acids: CASSLDPGGVSEAFF. CDR3 DNA: TGTGCCAGCAGCTTAGATCCGGGGGGGGTGAGTGAAGCTTTCTTT.

The chain uses TRBV30 and TRBJ1-2; D is possibly TRBD1 (5 bases). The CDR3 sequence is 15 residues long. Germline V gives CDR1 GTSNPN, CDR2 SVGIG (reference sequence). Deletions cut 2 bases from V and 3 bases from J, with 16 bases between. CDR3 DNA: TGTGCCTGGAGTTATCGGGCCAGGGTTGACTATGGCTACACCTTC. Its protein product is CAWSYRARVDYGYTF.

The chain combines TRBV7-2 with TRBJ2-7; 10 bases are shared with TRBD1. CDR3 size: 14 residues. With 4 bases clipped from V and 3 bases from J, the junction kept 3 bases outside the gene matches. In germline, CDR1 is SGHTA, CDR2 FQGNSA. CDR3 loop: CASSSGTGDYEQYF. The DNA of the CDR3 is TGTGCCAGCAGCTCCGGGACAGGGGACTACGAGCAGTACTTC.

This CDR3 reads CASSRNEKLFF. The CDR3 region has the DNA TGTGCCAGCAGTCGTAATGAAAAACTGTTTTTT. The chain uses TRBV12-3 or TRBV12-4 and TRBJ1-4; D unresolved. The CDR3 is made up of 11 amino acids. The V end was cut by 5 bases, the J end by 4 bases, with 2 bases between.

Only one count was recorded for this clone. This chain links TRBV7-9 with TRBJ1-5, with 9 bases matching TRBD1. The V and J ends lost 1 base and 9 bases, in that order; junction bases with no gene match: 7. The CDR3 totals 15 residues. Germline CDR1 SEHNR, CDR2 FQNEAQ (reference sequence). This CDR3 is CASSLVRDREMPQHF. Here the CDR3 DNA reads TGTGCCAGCAGCTTAGTCCGGGACAGGGAGATGCCCCAGCATTTT.

CDR3 loop: CASSVGLINEQFF. The CDR3 DNA follows: TGTGCCAGCAGCGTTGGACTGATTAATGAGCAGTTCTTC. This chain joins TRBV9 and TRBJ2-1; maybe TRBD2 (5 bases). Germline CDR1 reads SGDLS; CDR2 reads YYNGEE. Trimming took 2 bases from V and 7 from J, leaving 10 bases between them. The CDR3 covers 13 residues. The whole variable domain, filled in from reference TRBV9 and TRBJ2-1, reads DSGVTQTPKHLITATGQRVTLRCSPRSGDLSVYWYQQSLDQGLQFLIQYYNGEERAKGNILERFSAQQFPDLHSELNLSSLELGDSALYFCASSVGLINEQFFGPGTRLTVL.

The chain couples TRBV27 to TRBJ2-1, with 11 bases matching TRBD1. The V gene's germline CDR1 is MNHEY and CDR2 SMNVEV (reference sequence). The trim removed 5 bases at V and 3 bases at J, leaving 3 bases unmatched. This CDR3 is built from 15 residues. The CDR3 region has the DNA TGTGCCAGCAGTAGAGGGACAGGGGGCTACAATGAGCAGTTCTTC. It is translated as CASSRGTGGYNEQFF.

The rearrangement joins TRBV2 to TRBJ2-7, with 11 bases aligning to TRBD2. This CDR3 is 14 amino acids long. V was pared by 10 bases and J by 6 bases, with 11 bases of the junction left unmatched. Germline V gene sequence: CDR1 SNHLY, CDR2 FYNNEI. The CDR3 here is CATTGLAVPAEQYF. The DNA of the CDR3 is TGTGCCACTACGGGACTAGCGGTCCCGGCCGAGCAGTACTTC.

This clone has a handful of counts. The rearrangement joins TRBV18 to TRBJ2-5; the D gene is possibly TRBD2 (6 bases). The CDR3 length is 15 residues. V lost 0 bases and J 4 bases, leaving 12 bases between the germline ends. Germline-derived CDR1 and CDR2 are KGHSH and LQKENI. The CDR3 region is CASSPPGLPRETQYF. CDR3 DNA: TGTGCCAGCTCACCACCCGGACTACCTCGAGAGACCCAGTACTTC.

CDR3 residues: CATSRESAGQRQYF. CDR3 in DNA: TGTGCCACCAGCAGAGAGTCAGCGGGTCAACGTCAGTACTTC. This sequence joins TRBV15 and TRBJ2-7, with D possibly matching TRBD2 (6 bases). This CDR3 has 14 amino acids. V gave up 0 bases and J gave up 10 bases, with 16 bases separating them. Germline assignment: CDR1 LNHNV and CDR2 YYDKDF (reference sequence).

The chain couples TRBV7-2 to TRBJ2-5, with D possibly TRBD1 on 6 matching bases. Per germline, CDR1 SGHTA and CDR2 FQGNSA. This CDR3 contains 13 residues. Trimming took 2 bases from V and 3 from J, leaving 7 bases between them. CDR3: CASSLRTEETQYF. The CDR3 bases are TGTGCCAGCAGCTTACGGACAGAAGAGACCCAGTACTTC.

The chain uses TRBV2 and TRBJ1-2, with no clear D. Germline V gene lookup returns CDR1 SNHLY and CDR2 FYNNEI. The germline V and J ends were trimmed by 5 bases and 10 bases, with 14 bases remaining between them. This CDR3 comprises 12 residues. CDR3 nucleotides: TGTGCCAGCAGTACTCCCCCAGGTCCCTACACCTTC. This gives the protein CASSTPPGPYTF.

The chain couples TRBV7-7 to TRBJ2-2, with D possibly matching TRBD2 (5 bases). The germline CDR1 and CDR2 sequences are SSHAT and FNYEAQ (reference sequence). Trimming pared 5 bases from V and 1 base from J, leaving 17 bases between. This CDR3 region has 17 residues. In DNA, the CDR3 is TGTGCCAGCAGCCCCCGCATCAGTCGGGAGAACACCGGGGAGCTGTTTTTT. Its protein product is CASSPRISRENTGELFF.

This rearrangement joins TRBV4-1 to TRBJ2-1; D unclear. Trimming shortened V by 4 bases and J by 0 bases, and 10 bases separated the two germline ends. CDR3 length equals 15 residues. Germline CDR1 and CDR2: MGHRA and YSYEKL. The DNA of the CDR3 is TGCGCCAGCAGCCGAGACTGGAGCTCCTACAATGAGCAGTTCTTC. Translated, it gives CASSRDWSSYNEQFF.

The V call is TRBV18, the J call TRBJ2-1; 7 bases are shared with TRBD2. V was pared by 5 bases and J by 7 bases, with 8 bases of the junction left unmatched. Germline CDR1 reads KGHSH; CDR2 reads LQKENI. CDR3 length: 14 amino acids. The CDR3 reads CASSKVTSLNEQFF. CDR3 nucleotide sequence: TGTGCCAGCTCAAAAGTGACTAGCTTAAATGAGCAGTTCTTC.

This chain connects TRBV14 to TRBJ2-7, with 8 bases identical to TRBD1. The V gene end was trimmed by 4 bases and the J gene end by 0 bases; junction bases not matched to a gene: 11. The CDR3 contains 17 residues. CDR1 is SGHDN, CDR2 FVKESK, per germline. The CDR3 is CASSRLSDRVGSYEQYF. As DNA, the CDR3 is TGTGCCAGCAGCCGTTTGTCGGACAGGGTCGGCTCCTACGAGCAGTACTTC.

The chain recombines TRBV5-6 with TRBJ1-4; D perhaps matches TRBD1 (5 bases). V was shortened by 4 bases and J by 4 bases, with 17 bases between the two germline ends. Germline values: CDR1 SGHDT, CDR2 YYEEEE. The CDR3 has 16 amino acids. CDR3 amino acids: CASSAGPGRHNEKLFF. CDR3 DNA: TGTGCCAGCAGCGCGGGGCCTGGTAGGCATAATGAAAAACTGTTTTTT.

The chain joins TRBV24-1 to TRBJ2-5, with D possibly matching TRBD1 (6 bases). Trimming pared 4 bases from V and 5 bases from J, leaving 31 bases between. Germline CDR1 KGHDR, CDR2 SFDVKD. CDR3 size: 20 residues. As DNA, the CDR3 is TGTGCCACCAGTGACCCCAGACCGGGGTTCGGCAGGGGAATTGGGGAGACCCAGTACTTC. It translates to CATSDPRPGFGRGIGETQYF.

The chain carries TRBV15 and TRBJ2-5, with a tentative D call TRBD1 (5 bases). Germline CDR1 and CDR2: LNHNV and YYDKDF (reference sequence). V gave up 0 bases and J gave up 1 base, with 12 bases separating them. The CDR3 consists of 16 residues. CDR3 bases: TGTGCCACCAGCAGAGATAGGACAATATTCCAAGAGACCCAGTACTTC. Protein product: CATSRDRTIFQETQYF.